This T cell receptor (beta chain) was captured by sequencing in a study of T-cell reconstitution after alpha-beta-depleted transplantation in children. This clonotype was seen at least ten times. Trimming cost V 5 bases and J 6 bases; bases outside gene matches: 10. Germline V CDR1 and CDR2: SGHTA, FQGTGA. The CDR3 has 16 residues. During its preparation, the TCRbeta library received unique molecular identifiers. TCRdb used MiXCR to reprocess the PCR reads, holding one entry per CDR3 protein. The sample includes fewer than 550,000 distinct CDR3 sequences, about a tenth seen only once; the top ten take 4.5% to 6%.

This sequence joins TRBV7-3 and TRBJ2-1; 10 bases fit TRBD2. The material was PBMCs from the stem cell graft donor, obtained from the stem cell graft. This clonotype originated in a human donor who donated a stem cell graft to a child with acute myeloid leukemia. The chain's CDR3 is CASSAPLAGVFNEQFF. In nucleotides, the CDR3 is TGTGCCAGCAGCGCACCGCTAGCGGGAGTTTTCAATGAGCAGTTCTTC.